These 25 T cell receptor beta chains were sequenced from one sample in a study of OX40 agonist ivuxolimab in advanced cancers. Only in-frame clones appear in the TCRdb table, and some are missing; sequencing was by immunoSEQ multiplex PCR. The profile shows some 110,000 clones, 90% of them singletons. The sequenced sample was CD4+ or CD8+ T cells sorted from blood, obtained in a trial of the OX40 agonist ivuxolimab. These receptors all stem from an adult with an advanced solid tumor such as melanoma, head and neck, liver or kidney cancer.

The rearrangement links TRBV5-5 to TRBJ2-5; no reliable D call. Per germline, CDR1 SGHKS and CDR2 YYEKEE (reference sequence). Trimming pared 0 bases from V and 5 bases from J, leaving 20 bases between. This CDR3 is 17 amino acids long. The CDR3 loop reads CASSLGLSGGPRETQYF. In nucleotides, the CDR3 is TGTGCCAGCAGCTTGGGGCTATCCGGCGGCCCAAGGGAGACCCAGTACTTC.

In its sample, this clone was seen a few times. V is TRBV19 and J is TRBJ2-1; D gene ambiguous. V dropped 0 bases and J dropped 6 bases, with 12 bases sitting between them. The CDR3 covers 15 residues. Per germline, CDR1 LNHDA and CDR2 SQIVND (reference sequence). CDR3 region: CASSIEGSRVNEQFF. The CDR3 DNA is TGTGCCAGTAGTATAGAGGGGTCGAGAGTCAATGAGCAGTTCTTC. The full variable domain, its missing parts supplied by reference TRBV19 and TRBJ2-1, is DGGITQSPKYLFRKEGQNVTLSCEQNLNHDAMYWYRQDPGQGLRLIYYSQIVNDFQKGDIAEGYSVSREKKESFPLTVTSAQKNPTAFYLCASSIEGSRVNEQFFGPGTRLTVL.

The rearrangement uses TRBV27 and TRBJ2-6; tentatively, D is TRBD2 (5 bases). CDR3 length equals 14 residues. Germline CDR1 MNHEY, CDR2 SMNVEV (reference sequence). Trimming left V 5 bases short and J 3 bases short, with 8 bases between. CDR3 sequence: CASSGSSGANVLTF. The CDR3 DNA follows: TGTGCCAGCAGTGGGAGTAGTGGGGCCAACGTCCTGACTTTC.

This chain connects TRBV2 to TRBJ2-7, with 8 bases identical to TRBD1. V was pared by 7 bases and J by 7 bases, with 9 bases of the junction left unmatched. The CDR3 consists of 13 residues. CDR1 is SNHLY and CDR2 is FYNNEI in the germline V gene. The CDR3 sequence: CASTGRGQREQYF. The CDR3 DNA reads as TGTGCCAGCACCGGCAGGGGGCAAAGGGAGCAGTACTTC. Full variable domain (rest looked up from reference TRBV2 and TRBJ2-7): EPEVTQTPSHQVTQMGQEVILRCVPISNHLYFYWYRQILGQKVEFLVSFYNNEISEKSEIFDDQFSVERPDGSNFTLKIRSTKLEDSAMYFCASTGRGQREQYFGPGTRLTVT.

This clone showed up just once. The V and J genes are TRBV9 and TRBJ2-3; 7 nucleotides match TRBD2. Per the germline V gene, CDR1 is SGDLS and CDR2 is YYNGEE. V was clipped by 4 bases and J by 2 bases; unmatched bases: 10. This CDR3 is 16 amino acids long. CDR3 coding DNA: TGTGCCAGCAGCCCACGCCCGGGGACTACCACAGATACGCAGTATTTT. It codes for CASSPRPGTTTDTQYF.

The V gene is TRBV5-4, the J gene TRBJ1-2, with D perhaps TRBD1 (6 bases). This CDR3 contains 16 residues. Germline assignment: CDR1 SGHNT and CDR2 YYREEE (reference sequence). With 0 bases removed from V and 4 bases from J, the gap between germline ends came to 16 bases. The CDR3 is CASSLAGDKFSYGYTF. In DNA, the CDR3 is TGTGCCAGCAGCTTGGCTGGGGACAAATTTAGCTATGGCTACACCTTC. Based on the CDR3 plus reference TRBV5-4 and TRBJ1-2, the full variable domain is ETGVTQSPTHLIKTRGQQVTLRCSSQSGHNTVSWYQQALGQGPQFIFQYYREEENGRGNFPPRFSGLQFPNYSSELNVNALELDDSALYLCASSLAGDKFSYGYTFGSGTRLTVV.

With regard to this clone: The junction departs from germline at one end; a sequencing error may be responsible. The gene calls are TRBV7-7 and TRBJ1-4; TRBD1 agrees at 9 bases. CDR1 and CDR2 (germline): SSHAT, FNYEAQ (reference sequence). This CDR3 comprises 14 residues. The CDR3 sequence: CASSPGTGNEKLFF. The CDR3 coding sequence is TGTGCTAGCAGCCCCGGGACAGGGAATGAAAAACTGTTTTTT.

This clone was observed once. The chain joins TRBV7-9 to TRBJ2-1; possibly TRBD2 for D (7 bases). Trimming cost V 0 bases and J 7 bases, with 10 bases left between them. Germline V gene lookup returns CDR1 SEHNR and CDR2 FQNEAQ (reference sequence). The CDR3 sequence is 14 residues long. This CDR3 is CASSLAGGPNEQFF. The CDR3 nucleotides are TGTGCCAGCAGCTTAGCGGGGGGGCCGAATGAGCAGTTCTTC.

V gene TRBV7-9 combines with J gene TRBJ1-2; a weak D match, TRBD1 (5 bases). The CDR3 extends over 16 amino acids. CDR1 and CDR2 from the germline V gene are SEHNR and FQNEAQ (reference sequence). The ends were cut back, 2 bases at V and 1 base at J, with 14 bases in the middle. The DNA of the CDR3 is TGTGCCAGCAGCTTAATCCCGGGACCGAATAACTATGGCTACACCTTC. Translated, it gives CASSLIPGPNNYGYTF.

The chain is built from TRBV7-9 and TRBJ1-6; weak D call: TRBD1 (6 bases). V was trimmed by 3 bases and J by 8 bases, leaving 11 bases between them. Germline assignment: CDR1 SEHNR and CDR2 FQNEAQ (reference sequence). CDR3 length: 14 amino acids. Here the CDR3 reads CASSFTGLDSPLHF. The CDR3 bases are TGTGCCAGCAGCTTCACAGGGTTAGATTCACCCCTCCACTTT.

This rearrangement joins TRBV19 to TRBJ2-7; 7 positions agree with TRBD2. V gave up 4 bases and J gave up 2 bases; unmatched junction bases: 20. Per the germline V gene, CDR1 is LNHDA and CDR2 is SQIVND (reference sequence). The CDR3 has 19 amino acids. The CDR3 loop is CASSNPGSFSKRGAYEQYF. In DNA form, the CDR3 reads TGTGCCAGTAGTAACCCGGGTTCTTTTTCGAAGCGGGGAGCCTACGAGCAGTACTTC.

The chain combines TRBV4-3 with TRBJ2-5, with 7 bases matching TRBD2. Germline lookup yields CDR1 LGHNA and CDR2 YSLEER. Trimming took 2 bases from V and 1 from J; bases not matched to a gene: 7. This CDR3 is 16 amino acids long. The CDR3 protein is CASSQSSTSFQETQYF. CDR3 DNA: TGCGCCAGCAGCCAATCTTCGACTAGCTTCCAAGAGACCCAGTACTTC.

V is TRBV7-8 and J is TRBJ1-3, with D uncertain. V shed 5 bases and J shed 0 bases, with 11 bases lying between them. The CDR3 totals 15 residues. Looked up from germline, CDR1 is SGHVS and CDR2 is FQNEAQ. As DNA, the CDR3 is TGTGCCAGCAGCCCTACAGCTTACTCTGGAAACACCATATATTTT. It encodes CASSPTAYSGNTIYF.

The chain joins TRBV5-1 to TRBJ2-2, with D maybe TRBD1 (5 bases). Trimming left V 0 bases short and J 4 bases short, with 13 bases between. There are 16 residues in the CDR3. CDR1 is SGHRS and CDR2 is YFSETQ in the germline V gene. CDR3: CASSLVGVTSTGELFF. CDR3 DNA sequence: TGCGCCAGCAGCTTGGTAGGGGTTACGAGCACCGGGGAGCTGTTTTTT. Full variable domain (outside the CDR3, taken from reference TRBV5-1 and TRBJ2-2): KAGVTQTPRYLIKTRGQQVTLSCSPISGHRSVSWYQQTPGQGLQFLFEYFSETQRNKGNFPGRFSGRQFSNSRSEMNVSTLELGDSALYLCASSLVGVTSTGELFFGEGSRLTVL.

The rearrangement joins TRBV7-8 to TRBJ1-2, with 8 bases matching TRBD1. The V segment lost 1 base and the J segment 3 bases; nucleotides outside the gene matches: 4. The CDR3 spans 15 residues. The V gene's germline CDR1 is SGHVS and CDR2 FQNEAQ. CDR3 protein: CASSLVLTGDYGYTF. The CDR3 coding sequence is TGTGCCAGCAGCTTAGTTCTGACAGGGGACTATGGCTACACCTTC.

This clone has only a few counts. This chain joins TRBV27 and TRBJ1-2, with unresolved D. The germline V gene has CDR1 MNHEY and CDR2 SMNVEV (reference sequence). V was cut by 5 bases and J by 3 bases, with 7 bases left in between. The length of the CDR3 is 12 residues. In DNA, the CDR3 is TGTGCCAGCAGTGGCAGCTACTATGGCTACACCTTC. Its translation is CASSGSYYGYTF.

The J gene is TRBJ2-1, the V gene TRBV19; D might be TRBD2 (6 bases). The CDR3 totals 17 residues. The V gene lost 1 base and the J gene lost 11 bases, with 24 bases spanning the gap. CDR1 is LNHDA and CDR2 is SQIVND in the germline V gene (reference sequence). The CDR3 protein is CASSIARGSGAGRKQFF. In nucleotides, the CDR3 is TGTGCCAGTAGTATAGCCCGGGGCTCCGGGGCGGGGAGAAAGCAGTTCTTC.

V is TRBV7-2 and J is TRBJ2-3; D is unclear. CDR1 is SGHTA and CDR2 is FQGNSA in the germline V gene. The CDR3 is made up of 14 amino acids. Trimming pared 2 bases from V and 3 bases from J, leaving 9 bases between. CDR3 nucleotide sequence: TGTGCCAGCAGCTTAAACTTCCGAACAGATACGCAGTATTTT. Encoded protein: CASSLNFRTDTQYF.

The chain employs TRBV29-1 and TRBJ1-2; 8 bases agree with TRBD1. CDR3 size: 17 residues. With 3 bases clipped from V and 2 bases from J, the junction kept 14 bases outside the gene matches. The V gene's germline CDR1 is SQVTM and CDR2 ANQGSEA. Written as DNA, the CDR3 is TGCAGCGTTGAGGGGGGCGGACAGGGAGGGATCAACTATGGCTACACCTTC. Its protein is CSVEGGGQGGINYGYTF.

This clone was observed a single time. For the CDR3, the DNA is TGTGCCAGCAGTGAATGGACCGGGGAGCTGTTTTTT. Its translation is CASSEWTGELFF. The chain recombines TRBV2 with TRBJ2-2; no clear D gene. This CDR3 contains 12 residues. Per the germline V gene, CDR1 is SNHLY and CDR2 is FYNNEI. V gave up 2 bases and J gave up 5 bases, with 3 bases separating them.

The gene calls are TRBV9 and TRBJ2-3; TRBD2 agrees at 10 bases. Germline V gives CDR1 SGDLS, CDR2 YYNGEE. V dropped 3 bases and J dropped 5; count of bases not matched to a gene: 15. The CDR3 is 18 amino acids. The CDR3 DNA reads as TGTGCCAGCAGCGGTTCCCGATATATAGCGGGGGGTGTAGATACGCAGTATTTT. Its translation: CASSGSRYIAGGVDTQYF.

CDR3 amino acids: CASSHRADSNQPQHF. The CDR3 DNA follows: TGTGCCAGCAGCCATCGGGCAGATAGCAATCAGCCCCAGCATTTT. V is TRBV7-3 and J is TRBJ1-5; no clear D. The germline V gene has CDR1 SGHTA and CDR2 FQGTGA. The V and J ends lost 5 bases and 0 bases respectively, with 11 bases between them. The CDR3 extends over 15 amino acids.

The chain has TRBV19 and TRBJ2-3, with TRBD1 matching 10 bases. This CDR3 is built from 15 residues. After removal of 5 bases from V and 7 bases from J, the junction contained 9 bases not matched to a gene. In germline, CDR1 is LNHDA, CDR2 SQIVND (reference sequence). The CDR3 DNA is TGTGCCAGTAGTTCCCAGACAGGGGGCGTATATACGCAGTATTTT. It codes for CASSSQTGGVYTQYF.

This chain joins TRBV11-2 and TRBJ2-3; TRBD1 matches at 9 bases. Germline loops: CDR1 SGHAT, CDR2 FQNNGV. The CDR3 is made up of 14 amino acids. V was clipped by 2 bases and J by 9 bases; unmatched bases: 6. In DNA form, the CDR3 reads TGTGCCAGCAGCTTACACTCGGGACAGGGAACGCAGTATTTT. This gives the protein CASSLHSGQGTQYF.

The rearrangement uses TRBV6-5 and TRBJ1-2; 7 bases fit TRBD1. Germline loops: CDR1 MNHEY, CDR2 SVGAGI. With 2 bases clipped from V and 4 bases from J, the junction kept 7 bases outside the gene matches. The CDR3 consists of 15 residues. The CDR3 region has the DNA TGTGCCAGCAGTTACGGGACAGCCTCTAGCTATGGCTACACCTTC. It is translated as CASSYGTASSYGYTF.